These 32 T cell receptor beta chains came from one sample sequenced in a study of molecular identifiers for immune sequencing clone quantification (dated by TCRdb to the late 2010s). Library preparation used PCR. Sequencing was carried out with a NextSeq 500. In TCRdb, the public reads were trimmed at Q25 with fastp and aligned with MiXCR, with productive beta chains retained. Each CDR3 protein gets just one entry, which takes the most common genes and DNA from the rows behind it. Recorded for this sample are approximately 680,000 distinct CDR3 sequences; roughly 27% of them occurred a single time. The ten largest clones add up to 0.75% to 0.8% of the sample. Material for sequencing was naive CD8+ T cells from blood, with Jurkat cell RNA spiked in. The sample's cell subset or site label, decoded: FACS-sorted CD8+CD4-CCR7+CD45RA+ naive T cells. The receptors originated from a human donor in good health. Some libraries in this study had Jurkat cell RNA spiked in.

This clonotype was found a few times. The germline gene is not matched at one end of the junction; a read error may be the cause. The V call is TRBV5-3, the J call TRBJ2-7, with D uncertain. TRBV5-3 has ORF status, its function being uncertain. This CDR3 comprises 14 residues. The CDR3 loop is CASSLSINSYEQYF. As DNA, the CDR3 is TGTGCCAGCAGCTTATCTATCAACTCCTACGAGCAGTACTTC.

This clonotype occurred a few times. The genes are TRBV14 and TRBJ2-7; D is possibly TRBD1 or TRBD2 (6 bases each). Germline V gives CDR1 SGHDN, CDR2 FVKESK. The CDR3 runs to 16 residues. The V gene lost 1 base and the J gene lost 2 bases, with 15 bases spanning the gap. This CDR3 reads CASSQASGALPYEQYF. The CDR3 DNA reads as TGTGCCAGCAGCCAAGCTTCGGGGGCCCTCCCCTACGAGCAGTACTTC. The variable domain in full, with the rest retrieved from reference TRBV14 and TRBJ2-7, is EAGVTQFPSHSVIEKGQTVTLRCDPISGHDNLYWYRRVMGKEIKFLLHFVKESKQDESGMPNNRFLAERTGGTYSTLKVQPAELEDSGVYFCASSQASGALPYEQYFGPGTRLTVT.

Notes on this clonotype: Germline is not matched at one junction end, which may reflect a read error. The CDR3 protein is CASGLSVSGGYNPSTDTQYF. CDR3 coding DNA: TGTGCCAGCGGCTTAAGTGTTAGCGGGGGGTATAACCCTAGCACAGATACGCAGTATTTT. The chain couples TRBV7-8 to TRBJ2-3; 10 bases are shared with TRBD2. The germline CDR1 and CDR2 sequences are SGHVS and FQNEAQ. The CDR3 covers 20 residues.

In this sample, this clonotype turned up a few times. This chain connects TRBV11-2 to TRBJ2-1, with TRBD2 matching over 14 bases. CDR3 length equals 16 residues. Per germline, CDR1 SGHAT and CDR2 FQNNGV. V lost 4 bases, J lost 9 bases, and 8 bases stayed unmatched. Here the CDR3 reads CASSSGTSGRHFEQFF. CDR3 in DNA: TGTGCCAGCAGCTCCGGGACTAGCGGGAGACATTTTGAGCAGTTCTTC.

This clonotype was picked up one time. This chain links TRBV7-9 with TRBJ1-2; 8 bases are shared with TRBD1. The junction had 13 bases not matched to a gene; V was cut back by 3 bases and J by 7 bases. The germline V gene encodes CDR1 SEHNR and CDR2 FQNEAQ (reference sequence). This CDR3 region has 16 residues. This CDR3 reads CASSFGQGVVVCGYTF. The CDR3 DNA is TGTGCCAGCAGCTTTGGACAGGGTGTAGTGGTCTGTGGCTACACCTTC.

This clonotype was counted many times. The chain uses TRBV20-1 and TRBJ2-7, with a weak D call TRBD1 (6 bases). The CDR3 is 13 amino acids. Germline V gene sequence: CDR1 DFQATT, CDR2 SNEGSKA (reference sequence). V lost 7 bases and J lost 4, with 17 bases in between. The CDR3 loop is CSVRGPAPYEQYF. The CDR3 DNA reads TGCAGTGTCAGGGGACCAGCTCCGTACGAGCAGTACTTC.

This clonotype was detected only a few times. The J gene is TRBJ2-7, the V gene TRBV14; D gene unclear. V was trimmed by 0 bases and J by 2 bases, leaving 11 bases between them. The CDR3 has 15 amino acids. The V gene's germline CDR1 is SGHDN and CDR2 FVKESK. This chain's CDR3 is CASSQDSVRAYEQYF. The CDR3 DNA follows: TGTGCCAGCAGCCAAGATTCTGTCCGAGCCTACGAGCAGTACTTC. The full variable domain, in which reference TRBV14 and TRBJ2-7 provide the parts outside the CDR3, is EAGVTQFPSHSVIEKGQTVTLRCDPISGHDNLYWYRRVMGKEIKFLLHFVKESKQDESGMPNNRFLAERTGGTYSTLKVQPAELEDSGVYFCASSQDSVRAYEQYFGPGTRLTVT.

Ten or more counts support this clonotype. The chain recombines TRBV4-1 with TRBJ2-3; no reliable D call. CDR1 and CDR2 from the germline V gene are MGHRA and YSYEKL. Between the trimmed V and J ends, which lost 0 bases and 4 bases, there was a span of 11 bases. The CDR3 has 15 amino acids. The CDR3 spells CASSQEGRGADTQYF. The CDR3, as DNA: TGCGCCAGCAGCCAAGAGGGTCGAGGAGCAGATACGCAGTATTTT.

This clonotype was detected a few times. This chain links TRBV27 with TRBJ2-5; 7 nucleotides align to TRBD2. The CDR3 runs to 18 residues. Germline V gives CDR1 MNHEY, CDR2 SMNVEV (reference sequence). The J segment lost 0 bases and the V segment lost 6 bases, leaving 16 bases of the junction unmatched. For the CDR3, the DNA is TGTGCCAGCAGCCCCGTTGGGCGGGAGACCTCGTACCAAGAGACCCAGTACTTC. It codes for CASSPVGRETSYQETQYF.

This clonotype was counted many times. V is TRBV7-9 and J is TRBJ1-1, with D possibly being TRBD1 (6 bases). Trimming left V 2 bases short and J 0 bases short, with 16 bases between. Germline CDR1 SEHNR, CDR2 FQNEAQ (reference sequence). The CDR3 is 17 residues long. CDR3 loop: CASSLSGGSPMNTEAFF. CDR3 nucleotide sequence: TGTGCCAGCAGCTTATCCGGGGGCAGCCCAATGAACACTGAAGCTTTCTTT.

V and J are TRBV9 and TRBJ1-6; perhaps TRBD1 as D (6 bases). Germline V CDR1 and CDR2: SGDLS, YYNGEE. V was pared by 4 bases and J by 0 bases, with 14 bases between. The CDR3 totals 17 residues. The CDR3 spells CASSYRDISSYNSPLHF. In DNA form, the CDR3 reads TGTGCCAGCAGCTACAGGGATATTAGCTCCTATAATTCACCCCTCCACTTT.

Details on this clonotype: Its ends do not fully match the called genes, so a read error is possible. CDR3 region: CATSGTSTGELFF. CDR3 in DNA: TGTGCCACCAGTGGGACTAGCACCGGGGAGCTGTTTTTT. The rearrangement links TRBV28 to TRBJ2-2, with 8 nucleotides matching TRBD2. The CDR3 spans 13 residues. Germline V gene data show CDR1 as MDHEN and CDR2 as SYDVKM.

As DNA, the CDR3 is TGCGCCCGCCGTCAGTCCCACAGGGTTTTCAATCAGCCCCAGCATTTT. This encodes CARRQSHRVFNQPQHF. V is TRBV23-1 and J is TRBJ1-5, with D possibly being TRBD1 (6 bases). TRBV23-1 is an ORF, and what it does is uncertain. Trimming removed 11 bases at V and 3 bases at J, with 23 bases between. CDR3 length equals 16 residues.

The J gene is TRBJ2-7, the V gene TRBV4-3, with 8 bases matching TRBD2. This CDR3 is built from 15 residues. The germline V gene encodes CDR1 LGHNA and CDR2 YSLEER. The trim removed 0 bases at V and 5 bases at J, leaving 6 bases unmatched. The CDR3 coding sequence is TGCGCCAGCAGCCAAGATACGGGAGGGCTGCACGAGCAGTACTTC. Translated, it gives CASSQDTGGLHEQYF.

The chain is built from TRBV13 and TRBJ1-4, with a tentative D call TRBD1 (5 bases). CDR3 size: 15 residues. Germline V gene data show CDR1 as PRHDT and CDR2 as FYEKMQ (reference sequence). V was clipped by 1 base and J by 4 bases, with 10 bases between them. This chain's CDR3 is CASSLVGDHNEKLFF. CDR3 nucleotides: TGTGCCAGCAGCTTAGTTGGGGACCATAATGAAAAACTGTTTTTT.

This chain links TRBV5-4 with TRBJ1-2, with a weak D call TRBD1 (5 bases). V gave up 0 bases and J gave up 2 bases, with 14 bases separating them. The germline gives CDR1 SGHNT, CDR2 YYREEE (reference sequence). CDR3 length equals 16 residues. The CDR3 protein is CASSLGFWRGNYGYTF. Written as DNA, the CDR3 is TGTGCCAGCAGCTTGGGGTTTTGGCGGGGGAACTATGGCTACACCTTC.

Regarding this clonotype: Possible read error: a much larger clone is one base away. The CDR3 protein is CAGSWGLVETQYF. The CDR3 DNA reads TGTGCCGGCAGCTGGGGACTAGTAGAGACCCAGTACTTC. The V gene is TRBV7-2, the J gene TRBJ2-5, with 8 bases fitting TRBD2. This CDR3 region has 13 residues. The germline V gene encodes CDR1 SGHTA and CDR2 FQGNSA.

A word on this clonotype: In this CDR3 the conserved last residue, phenylalanine or tryptophan, is missing, so a read error is likely. The chain carries TRBV27 and TRBJ1-6; D gene unclear. CDR1 MNHEY and CDR2 SMNVEV come from the germline V gene (reference sequence). The V end was cut by 7 bases, the J end by 9 bases, with 19 bases between. The CDR3 consists of 15 residues. CDR3 in DNA: TGTGCCAGCAACCCGACACCTGAGACGAGTTCACCCCTCCACTAT. It specifies CASNPTPETSSPLHY.

This clonotype was seen more than once but under ten times. The chain has TRBV7-3 and TRBJ1-6; D call uncertain. Trimming took off 2 bases at V and 10 bases at J, with 12 bases between the two ends. Germline V gene lookup returns CDR1 SGHTA and CDR2 FQGTGA. The CDR3 has 14 residues. The DNA of the CDR3 is TGTGCCAGCAGCTTAGGAACAGTCGGGTCACCCCTCCACTTT. As protein: CASSLGTVGSPLHF.

The chain combines TRBV19 with TRBJ2-1; maybe TRBD1 (6 bases). Germline-derived CDR1 and CDR2 are LNHDA and SQIVND (reference sequence). This CDR3 spans 15 amino acids. V was shortened by 5 bases and J by 5 bases, with 16 bases between the two germline ends. CDR3 DNA sequence: TGTGCCAGTAGTCAGGGGCAACCTACCAACAATGAGCAGTTCTTC. Its protein product is CASSQGQPTNNEQFF.

This clonotype was observed a handful of times. Here the CDR3 reads CASSDSDYSYNEQFF. CDR3 bases: TGCGCCAGCAGCGACAGTGACTACTCCTACAATGAGCAGTTCTTC. The chain joins TRBV4-1 to TRBJ2-1; D assignment may be TRBD1 or TRBD2 (5 bases each). CDR1 and CDR2 from the germline V gene are MGHRA and YSYEKL. This CDR3 has 15 residues. Trimming pared 5 bases from V and 0 bases from J, leaving 11 bases between.

This clonotype was recorded only once. This clone may be a read error of a much larger clone one base away. The rearrangement uses TRBV7-2 and TRBJ1-1; no firm D call. V was trimmed by 5 bases and J by 8 bases, leaving 15 bases between them. This CDR3 contains 13 residues. In germline, CDR1 is SGHTA, CDR2 FQGNSA. The CDR3 bases are TGTGCCAGCAGCCCTAACAGTGTAGGCGAAGCTTTCTTT. Translating gives CASSPNSVGEAFF.

This clonotype was seen many times. The J gene is TRBJ2-7, the V gene TRBV20-1; no firm D call. CDR1 and CDR2 (germline): DFQATT, SNEGSKA (reference sequence). The ends were cut back, 7 bases at V and 4 bases at J, with 20 bases in the middle. The CDR3 totals 14 residues. CDR3 DNA sequence: TGCAGTGGGCTAGAGCCAGAGAACCAGTACGAGCAGTACTTC. As protein: CSGLEPENQYEQYF.

For this clonotype: A much larger clone differs by one base, so this may be a read error. The V call is TRBV7-7, the J call TRBJ2-2, with D possibly TRBD2 on 5 matching bases. This CDR3 comprises 13 residues. CDR1 is SSHAT, CDR2 FNYEAQ, per germline (reference sequence). This CDR3 reads CASGNKNTGELLF. The DNA for the CDR3 is TGTGCCAGCGGAAACAAGAACACCGGGGAGCTGCTTTTT.

J is TRBJ1-4 and V is TRBV27, with 7 positions matching TRBD1. Germline values: CDR1 MNHEY, CDR2 SMNVEV (reference sequence). CDR3 length: 15 residues. V lost 2 bases, J lost 6 bases, and 6 bases stayed unmatched. The CDR3 sequence is CASSLQAGGYEKLFF. CDR3 coding DNA: TGTGCCAGCAGTTTACAGGCAGGGGGATATGAAAAACTGTTTTTT.

Concerning this clonotype: A much bigger clone sits one base away, suggesting this may be a read error. The chain uses TRBV7-2 and TRBJ1-5; D gene uncertain. Germline-derived CDR1 and CDR2 are SGHTA and FQGNSA. The CDR3 has 13 residues. CDR3 in amino acids: CASSAVDNPPQHF. CDR3 bases: TGTGCCAGCAGCGCTGTGGATAATCCGCCCCAGCATTTT.

The table lists this clonotype with a few counts. The chain combines TRBV27 with TRBJ1-2; D unclear. V shed 1 base and J shed 4 bases, with 10 bases lying between them. Germline assignment: CDR1 MNHEY and CDR2 SMNVEV (reference sequence). The CDR3 has 14 amino acids. The DNA for the CDR3 is TGTGCCAGCAGTTTATATCCGGATTTCTATGGCTACACCTTC. Protein product: CASSLYPDFYGYTF.

The J gene is TRBJ2-5, the V gene TRBV7-8; no clear D. The CDR3 loop spans 15 amino acids. Germline V gene data show CDR1 as SGHVS and CDR2 as FQNEAQ. Trimming pared 8 bases from V and 9 bases from J, leaving 25 bases between. In DNA form, the CDR3 reads TGTGCCAGCTCAAGGGAATCACAGTACCAAGCGCCCCAGTACTTC. This encodes CASSRESQYQAPQYF.

Regarding this clonotype: The CDR3 does not close with the conserved phenylalanine or tryptophan, likely indicating a read error. This chain uses TRBV7-9 with TRBJ2-1; TRBD1 agrees at 7 bases. Germline V CDR1 and CDR2: SEHNR, FQNEAQ (reference sequence). V dropped 4 bases and J dropped 4; count of bases not matched to a gene: 7. This CDR3 spans 15 amino acids. The CDR3 DNA reads as TGTGCCAGCAGCTCACCCGGGACAGCTTACAATGAGCAGTTCCTC. This codes for CASSSPGTAYNEQFL.

Details on this clonotype: A junction boundary mismatches the germline segment, possibly from a read error. The rearrangement joins TRBV19 to TRBJ2-2, with D tentatively TRBD1 or TRBD2 (5 bases each). This CDR3 is built from 12 residues. Germline CDR1 LNHDA, CDR2 SQIVND (reference sequence). In DNA, the CDR3 is TGTGCCAGTAATCCGAACACCGGGGCGCTGTATTTT. Its protein product is CASNPNTGALYF. The full variable domain, with the rest looked up from reference TRBV19 and TRBJ2-2, is DGGITQSPKYLFRKEGQNVTLSCEQNLNHDAMYWYRQDPGQGLRLIYYSQIVNDFQKGDIAEGYSVSREKKESFPLTVTSAQKNPTAFYLCASNPNTGALYFGEGSRLTVL.

The V gene is TRBV27, the J gene TRBJ2-5; D is perhaps TRBD2 (7 bases). V was pared by 7 bases and J by 7 bases, with 22 bases between. The CDR3 sequence is 15 residues long. Looked up from germline, CDR1 is MNHEY and CDR2 is SMNVEV (reference sequence). The DNA of the CDR3 is TGTGCCAGCACCTCTATAGGGGGAGGGTTCCGGACCCAGTACTTC. Translated, it gives CASTSIGGGFRTQYF.

This clonotype was recorded many times. The CDR3 DNA follows: TGTGCCAGCAGCCTAGTCCGGACAGGACAAGAGACCCAGTACTTC. It translates to CASSLVRTGQETQYF. The V and J genes are TRBV3-1 and TRBJ2-5; 7 nucleotides line up with TRBD1. The CDR3 extends over 15 amino acids. V lost 4 bases and J lost 2; bases outside the gene matches: 7. Looked up from germline, CDR1 is LGHDT and CDR2 is YNNKEL (reference sequence).